Detailed here is one T cell receptor (beta chain). Its antigen remains unidentified. Indicated time point: week 47, end of study. Doses comprised 300 ug of mutant IDH1 20-mer peptide each, plus topical imiquimod. The germline V gene encodes CDR1 LNHNV and CDR2 YYDKDF (reference sequence). Trimming removed 3 bases from V and 6 bases from J; junction bases left unmatched: 1. The CDR3 extends over 15 amino acids. These data originate in a study of a mutant IDH1 vaccine in newly diagnosed glioma. Study overall: Patients previously underwent radiotherapy, temozolomide, or both, and most underwent both. Week 35 held visit V12, while week 47 held visit V13.

General study points: Changes to the top peripheral T cell clonotypes appeared unrelated to pseudoprogression. Most patients, around 93%, showed vaccine-induced immune responses.

Only in-frame clones appear in the TCRdb table, and some are missing; sequencing was by immunoSEQ multiplex PCR. The sample has tens of thousands of clones; less than 70% are singletons. The input for sequencing was peripheral blood mononuclear cells (PBMCs), taken from a glioma patient whose treatment included an IDH1 peptide vaccine. The J gene is TRBJ1-6, the V gene TRBV15; 11 bases line up with TRBD1. The TCR comes from a middle-aged man with glioma. Some clones in this sample may be carry-over from other donors' samples. In DNA, the CDR3 is TGTGCCACCAGCAGGGACAGGGGGCTTAATTCACCCCTCCACTTT. Its translation: CATSRDRGLNSPLHF.